This T cell receptor (beta chain) was profiled in a study of spatial heterogeneity in lung cancer. TCRdb re-analysed the 5' RACE reads in MiXCR, keeping a single row per CDR3 protein. The sample holds some 45,000 distinct CDR3 sequences; around 11% are singletons and the top ten take about 43%. V lost 4 bases and J lost 4, with 14 bases in between. Looked up from germline, CDR1 is SGHTA and CDR2 is FQGNSA. The CDR3 length is 15 residues. Time point meaning: sample taken at primary tumor resection. Unsorted samples of tumor, nontumor lung or frozen PBMC had their whole RNA sequenced. The receptor comes from a female donor with early-stage non-small cell lung cancer. The chain links TRBV7-2 to TRBJ2-1, with D possibly being TRBD2 (7 bases). Specimen: PBMCs, collected at surgery. DNA of the CDR3: TGTGCCAGCAGCTCTGGGGCGGGGGCGTACAATGAGCAGTTCTTC. Translated, it gives CASSSGAGAYNEQFF.